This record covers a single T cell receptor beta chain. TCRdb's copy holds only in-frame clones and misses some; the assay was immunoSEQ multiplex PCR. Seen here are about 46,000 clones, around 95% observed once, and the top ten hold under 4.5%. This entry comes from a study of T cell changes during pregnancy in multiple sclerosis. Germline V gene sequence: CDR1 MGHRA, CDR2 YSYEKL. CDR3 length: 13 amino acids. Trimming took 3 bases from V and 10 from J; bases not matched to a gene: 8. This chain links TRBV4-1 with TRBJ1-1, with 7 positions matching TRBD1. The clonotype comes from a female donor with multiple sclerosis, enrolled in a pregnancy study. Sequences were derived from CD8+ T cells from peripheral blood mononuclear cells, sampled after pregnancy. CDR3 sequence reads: CASSQGGAGGAFF. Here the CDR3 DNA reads TGCGCCAGCAGCCAGGGAGGCGCAGGGGGAGCTTTCTTT.